This T cell receptor (beta chain) was documented in a study of cytomegalovirus exposure and HLA in healthy donors (dated by TCRdb to about 2017). As for the study more broadly: An earlier analysis of some 500 of the donors reported approximately 270 Gb of sequence data and roughly 100 million unique TCR beta sequences from approximately 180 million T cells. Every repertoire in the discovery cohort had been generated on one and the same sequencing platform. An earlier analysis of several hundred of the donors applied high-throughput TCR beta sequencing to assess whether each TCR beta V gene segment acted as functional or pseudogenic. Among roughly 400 genotyped donors of the cohort, an average of about 240,000 unique TCR beta nucleotide sequences were sequenced per donor, around 20% of them non-productive. Typing coverage varied by locus: about 620-630 donors for A, B, C, DRB1 and DQB1; 522 for DQA1; 606 for DPA1; some 470 for DPB1. A later analysis re-analyzed previously published TCR beta repertoires from 666 donors and added high-resolution HLA genotyping to study TCR occurrence patterns. Along with the roughly 610-subject first cohort, a separate validation cohort of roughly 110 different subjects was used. Donor age, sex, ethnicity and CMV serostatus were compiled alongside the repertoire data. The T cell repertoires of 550 to 850 subjects were profiled by immunosequencing and related to cytomegalovirus serostatus. Rather than using new phenotypic data, the later analysis identified candidate immune exposures from TCR beta sequences and from how often those sequences occurred across donors. To predict cytomegalovirus infection status, the study combined high-throughput TCR immunosequencing, statistical association of individual TCRs with disease status, and machine learning. Both class I and class II loci were covered by HLA typing, at four-digit resolution. Several DR-DQ haplotypes were treated as single units for association and clustering because of strong linkage in the cohort. Genome-wide SNP genotypes for about 65% of the roughly 670 donors were used in a later genetic analysis, which treated that subset as a discovery cohort. The study aimed to test whether signatures of past pathogen exposure could be identified by cataloging public T cell receptors. About 300 gigabases of sequencing data and approximately 80 million unique TCR sequences were included in an early release covering over 600 HLA-typed donors. Among the roughly 400 genotyped donors, approximately 76% belonged to the genetic ancestry cluster associated with self-reported Caucasian donors. Study-wide conclusions, independent of this receptor: A group of highly shared sequence variants was considered likely to be a technical artifact of the sequencing pipeline. This cohort had only TCR beta chains sequenced, and the lack of alpha or paired-chain data limited which features could be detected. Specific HLA alleles were associated with 15,000 to 20,000 TCR beta sequences at a false discovery rate of 0.05 in a later analysis. Compared with equally common non-associated chains, HLA-associated TCR beta chains in a later analysis were more clonally expanded and had lower generation probabilities. HLA typing was unavailable for some donors at each locus, so association tests used only the typed subset. Approximately 16 rarely observed V segments, including chromosome 9 orphons, were excluded from the earlier analysis of a few hundred of the donors because counts were too low. The study gave a list of 150 to 200 TCR beta chains associated with cytomegalovirus. An association between a missense DCLRE1C variant and V-gene and J-gene trimming of TCR beta chains was found in a later genetic analysis and replicated in an independent cohort. According to a later genetic analysis, donors in an Asian-associated ancestry cluster had fewer N-insertions in productive TCRs than the roughly 700-donor mean. Correlated functional status among segregating V segments might be attributable to linkage disequilibrium, but an unknown experimental factor could not be ruled out. Most TCR sequences were observed very rarely across donors, whereas some public TCRs were present in many individuals. It was suggested by the authors that the approach could potentially be generalized to other disease states and immunological phenotypes. Several of the top co-occurrence clusters appeared to be linked to parvovirus B19, influenza, CMV and Epstein-Barr virus, according to a later analysis. Presence/absence analyses assumed roughly uniform sequencing depth across donors, an assumption that may not hold. In both the original and validation cohorts, the classifier was reported to diagnose cytomegalovirus status with high specificity and sensitivity. A later analysis found that TCR association rates varied across HLA loci, with DRB1 alleles showing the most associated TCRs and HLA-C alleles the fewest. CMV serostatus was the only immune exposure information available for the cohort. The 87-base-pair reads could not distinguish some IMGT-functional V segments, including TRBV6-2 and TRBV6-3, so those segments were excluded. In an earlier analysis of more than 500 of the donors, most TCR beta V segments appeared in productive rearrangements about 87% or about 30% of the time, broadly matching IMGT annotations. Three of the identified cytomegalovirus-associated TCR beta chains were confirmed in vitro to be specific for cytomegalovirus antigens. A further reported finding was that TCR beta sequences accurately predicted the HLA-A and HLA-B alleles for most subjects in the first cohort. Strong co-occurrence of HLA alleles, especially DR and DQ, made assigning TCR associations to individual alleles difficult. A later analysis found that most CMV-associated TCR beta chains appeared HLA-restricted, with HLA associations seemingly driven largely by CMV exposure.

To prepare the library, the immunoSEQ multiplex PCR assay was applied. For the multiplex PCR, a mixture combining 60 forward primers for TCR Vbeta segments and 13 reverse primers for TCR Jbeta segments was used. The CDR3 region of rearranged TCR beta genes was amplified from genomic DNA by a multiplex PCR assay. The amplified TCR beta libraries were sequenced on the Illumina HiSeq System as 87-base-pair reads. The paper's processing steps were these. A later analysis tallied around 87 million unique TCR beta chains across the 666 repertoires, and some 12 million of those chains were shared by two or more donors. To remove PCR and sequencing errors, raw reads were error-corrected and collapsed into unique sequences using a nearest-neighbor algorithm that merged closely related sequences. Alignment of CDR3 sequences to IMGT reference sequences was used to assign V, D and J gene segments. For a sequence to be retained, at least a six-nucleotide match to both a V gene segment and a J gene segment was required. Rearrangements were classified as productive when the CDR3 lacked stop codons and remained in frame with V and J, and all other rearrangements were classified as non-productive. Following IMGT convention, CDR3 was defined as the stretch from the second conserved V-encoded cysteine to the conserved J-encoded phenylalanine. The earlier analysis of about 610 of the donors excluded sequences that lacked an unambiguous match to a single V gene segment. An earlier analysis of a few hundred of the donors classified V segments as functional when productive rearrangements were above 56.7% and as segregating when the standard deviation between donors was above 5%. To diagnose cytomegalovirus status from the catalog of TCR beta chain sequences, a statistical classification framework was built. In a later analysis, TCR nucleotide sequences were compared against IMGT/GENE-DB human TR gene sequences so that V and J genes could be assigned. In a later analysis, CDR3 sequences and most-parsimonious VDJ recombination scenarios were assigned using the TCRdist pipeline. In a later analysis, each TCR beta chain was defined by its CDR3 amino acid sequence together with its V-gene family, and reads without a unique V-gene family were excluded. To address suspected cross-contamination and a sequencing artifact, a later analysis removed roughly 580 highly shared, low-generation-probability nucleotide sequences. A later analysis calculated a clonal expansion index for each public chain from normalized within-repertoire ranks of inferred template counts. A later analysis computed generation probabilities with a VDJ recombination model fitted to out-of-frame rearrangements, and checked the results against IGoR. A later analysis scored TCR-TCR, TCR-HLA and TCR-CMV co-occurrence with hypergeometric tests, applying a repertoire-size bias correction to TCR pairs. A later analysis estimated false discovery rates by permuting HLA or CMV assignments 20 times. In a later analysis, co-occurring TCRs were grouped using DBSCAN, with TCRdist sequence similarity added in when clustering inside HLA-allele-positive subsets. Co-occurrence clustering excluded repertoires with fewer than 30,000 or more than 120,000 public chains, plus five with anomalous nucleotide sharing. TCRdb mirrors the immuneACCESS table, restricted to in-frame sequences. Some clones are absent from its copies; in checked studies, under half trace to an unresolved V gene, and the reason for the others is unknown. V and J calls plus clone size are reproduced from that table; the DNA served to infer D and trimming. Within this sample are some 180,000 clones, with 80% to 90% of them counted one time only. The ten top clones hold about 1.8% of the sample.

The cohort consisted of hundreds of healthy bone marrow donors. All cohort members were sampled while nominally healthy, although unrecorded immune exposures were likely present. The donor was CMV seropositive and belonged to the group of 270 or so seropositive cohort members. Every donor gave a peripheral blood sample, and the peripheral blood mononuclear cells from that sample were used for TCR beta sequencing. The Qiagen DNeasy Blood Extraction Kit was used to extract genomic DNA from the blood cell samples. In regard to this clone: Its cognate antigen has yet to be identified. Per-nucleotide qualities are absent, and no much larger clonotype sits a single base away.

The CDR3 runs 16 residues from the cysteine to the phenylalanine. Only the CDR3 DNA stays, 48 bases, in frame from base 1. Here V drops 4 bases and J drops 7 bases, and the junction holds 15 bases not matched to any gene. For CDR1 and CDR2, the germline V gene lists SGHAT and FQNNGV. The sequenced sample consisted of PBMCs. The chain is made from TRBV11-2 and TRBJ1-2, with 7 central nucleotides matching TRBD1. The sequence derives from a man aged 40-49 years in good health and CMV-seropositive. The DNA sequence follows: TGTGCCAGCAGCTCCGCCGTACAGGGGAGGTTGAGTGGCTACACCTTC. Translated, this gives CASSSAVQGRLSGYTF.